The source of this T cell receptor (beta chain) is a study of shared clonotypes between healthy human individuals. Trimming removed 7 bases from V and 5 bases from J; junction bases left unmatched: 7. This CDR3 region has 14 residues. Germline V lookup: CDR1 MNHEY, CDR2 SMNVEV (reference sequence). Repertoires were generated with immunoSEQ multiplex PCR, while TCRdb's copy carries only in-frame clones and drops some. This sample has 2 million to 3 million clones, with roughly 93% found just once. V usage is TRBV27 and J usage is TRBJ2-2, with 7 bases lining up with TRBD2. The sequenced material came from naive CD4+ T cells from PBMCs. The subset here: CD45RA+ positively selected. This sequence was found in a young man in good health. Some clones in this sample may be carry-over from other donors' samples. CDR3 sequence reads: CASNRGGRTGELFF. The CDR3, as DNA: TGTGCCAGCAATCGGGGAGGGCGAACCGGGGAGCTGTTTTTT.